The clone carrying this T cell receptor beta chain was seen only a few times. What it recognizes is unknown. In the study's own analysis: TCR counts had a median of around 94,000 per sample and spanned roughly 23,224 to 690,600. From the RACE reads, TCRdb called clonotypes with MiXCR, one entry per CDR3 protein. The V and J calls and clone size come from TCRdb's table, not from the authors' own analysis. The table records about 260,000 distinct CDR3 sequences, about 8.1% of them present only once. The sample comes from a study of human T cells and chemical hapten exposure. Documented time point: pre-sensitization, week 0. Sample treatment: therapeutic diphenylcyclopropenone sensitization with weekly scalp DPC. CDR1 is SGHRS and CDR2 is YFSETQ in the germline V gene. V dropped 1 base and J dropped 5; count of bases not matched to a gene: 2. The length of the CDR3 is 14 residues. Findings of the study overall: Donors in the study had alopecia, meaning their immune response may differ from healthy people's.

The sample was whole blood, taken in connection with sensitization to the hapten diphenylcyclopropenone (DPC). The receptor's source is a woman aged 40 to 55 with alopecia areata. Some clones in this sample may be carry-over from other donors' samples. The chain combines TRBV5-1 with TRBJ2-1; 8 bases are a match to TRBD2. The CDR3, as DNA: TGCGCCAGCAGCTTGAAGCGGGAGAACAATGAGCAGTTCTTC. This codes for CASSLKRENNEQFF.